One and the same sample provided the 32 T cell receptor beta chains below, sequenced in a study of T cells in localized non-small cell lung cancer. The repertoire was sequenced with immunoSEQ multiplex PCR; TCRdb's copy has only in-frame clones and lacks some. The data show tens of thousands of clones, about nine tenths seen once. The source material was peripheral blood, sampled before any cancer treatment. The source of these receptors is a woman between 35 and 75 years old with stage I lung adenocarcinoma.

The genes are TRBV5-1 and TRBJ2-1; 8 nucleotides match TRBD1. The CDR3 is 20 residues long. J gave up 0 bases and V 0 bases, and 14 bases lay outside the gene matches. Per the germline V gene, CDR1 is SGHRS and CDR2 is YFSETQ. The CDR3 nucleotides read TGCGCCAGCAGCTTGGCTGGCAGGGGGCGAGGGGCTTACTCCTACAATGAGCAGTTCTTC. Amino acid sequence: CASSLAGRGRGAYSYNEQFF.

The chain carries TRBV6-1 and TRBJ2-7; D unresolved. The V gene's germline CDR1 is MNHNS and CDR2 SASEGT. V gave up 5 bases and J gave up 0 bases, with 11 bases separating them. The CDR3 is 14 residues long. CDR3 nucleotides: TGTGCCAGCAGTCAGGACCGGAGCTCCTACGAGCAGTACTTC. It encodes CASSQDRSSYEQYF.

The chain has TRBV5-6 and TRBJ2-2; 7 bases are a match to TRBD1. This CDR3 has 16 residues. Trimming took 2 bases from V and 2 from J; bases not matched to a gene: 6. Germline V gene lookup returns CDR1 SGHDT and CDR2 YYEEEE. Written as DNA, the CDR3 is TGTGCCAGCAGCTTCTATAGGGGGCACAACACCGGGGAGCTGTTTTTT. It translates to CASSFYRGHNTGELFF.

The CDR3 region has the DNA TGTGCCAGCTCACCCGGGCCAGGGAAAGAGACCCAGTACTTC. This gives the protein CASSPGPGKETQYF. This chain joins TRBV18 and TRBJ2-5, with D tentatively TRBD1 (5 bases). Trimming removed 3 bases from V and 3 bases from J, with 11 bases in between. The CDR3 length is 14 residues. Germline CDR1 and CDR2: KGHSH and LQKENI. Supplemented by reference TRBV18 and TRBJ2-5, the full variable domain reads NAGVMQNPRHLVRRRGQEARLRCSPMKGHSHVYWYRQLPEEGLKFMVYLQKENIIDESGMPKERFSAEFPKEGPSILRIQQVVRGDSAAYFCASSPGPGKETQYFGPGTRLLVL.

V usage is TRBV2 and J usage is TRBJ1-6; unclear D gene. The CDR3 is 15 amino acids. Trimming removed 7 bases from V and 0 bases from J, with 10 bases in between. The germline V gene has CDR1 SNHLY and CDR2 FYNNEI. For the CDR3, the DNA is TGTGCCAGCACCGGAGAACGCTCCTATAATTCACCCCTCCACTTT. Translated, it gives CASTGERSYNSPLHF.

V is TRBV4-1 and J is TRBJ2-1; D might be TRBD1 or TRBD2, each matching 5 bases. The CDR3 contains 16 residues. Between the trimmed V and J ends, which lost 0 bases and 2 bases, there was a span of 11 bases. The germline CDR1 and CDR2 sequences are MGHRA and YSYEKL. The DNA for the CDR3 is TGCGCCAGCAGCCAAGATGAAGGGACCGCCTACAATGAGCAGTTCTTC. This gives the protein CASSQDEGTAYNEQFF.

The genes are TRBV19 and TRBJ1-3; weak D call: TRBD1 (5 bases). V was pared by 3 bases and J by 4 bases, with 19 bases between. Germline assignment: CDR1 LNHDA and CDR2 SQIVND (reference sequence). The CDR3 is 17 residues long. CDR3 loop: CASSISGTVALGNTIYF. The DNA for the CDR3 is TGTGCCAGTAGTATCTCCGGGACGGTCGCTCTGGGAAACACCATATATTTT.

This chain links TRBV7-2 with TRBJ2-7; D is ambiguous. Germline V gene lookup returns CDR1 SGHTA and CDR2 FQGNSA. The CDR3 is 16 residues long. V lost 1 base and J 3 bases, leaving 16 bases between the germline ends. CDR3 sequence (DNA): TGTGCCAGCAGCTTAGGTTCGGGTCTGCCAAGCTACGAGCAGTACTTC. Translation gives CASSLGSGLPSYEQYF.

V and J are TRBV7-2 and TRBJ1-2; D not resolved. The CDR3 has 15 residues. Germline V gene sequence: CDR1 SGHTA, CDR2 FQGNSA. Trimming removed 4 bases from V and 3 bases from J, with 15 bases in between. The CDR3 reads CASSSRTGDYYGYTF. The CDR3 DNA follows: TGTGCCAGCAGCTCCCGAACCGGAGACTACTATGGCTACACCTTC.

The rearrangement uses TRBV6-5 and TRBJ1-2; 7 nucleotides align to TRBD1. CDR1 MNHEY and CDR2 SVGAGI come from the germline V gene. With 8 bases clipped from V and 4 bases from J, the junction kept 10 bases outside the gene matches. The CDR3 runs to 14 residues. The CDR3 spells CASGGTGAFYGYTF. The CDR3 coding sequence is TGTGCCAGCGGGGGAACAGGGGCGTTCTATGGCTACACCTTC.

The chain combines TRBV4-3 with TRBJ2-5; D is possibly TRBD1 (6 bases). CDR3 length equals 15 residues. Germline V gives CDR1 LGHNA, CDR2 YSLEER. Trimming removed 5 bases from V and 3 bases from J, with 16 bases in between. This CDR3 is CASSISGTNEETQYF. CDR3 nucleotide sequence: TGCGCCAGCAGCATTTCAGGGACAAATGAAGAGACCCAGTACTTC.

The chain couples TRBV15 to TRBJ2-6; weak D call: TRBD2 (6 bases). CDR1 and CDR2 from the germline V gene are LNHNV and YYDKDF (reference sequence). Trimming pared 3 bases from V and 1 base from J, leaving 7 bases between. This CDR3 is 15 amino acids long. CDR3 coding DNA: TGTGCCACCAGCAGGGGAGGATCTGGGGCCAACGTCCTGACTTTC. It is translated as CATSRGGSGANVLTF.

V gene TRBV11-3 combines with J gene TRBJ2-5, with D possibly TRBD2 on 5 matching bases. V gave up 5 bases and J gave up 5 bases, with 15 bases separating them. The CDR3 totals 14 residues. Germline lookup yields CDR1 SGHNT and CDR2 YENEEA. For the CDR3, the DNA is TGTGCCAGCAGCAAGACGAGGGTCGGGGAGACCCAGTACTTC. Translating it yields CASSKTRVGETQYF.

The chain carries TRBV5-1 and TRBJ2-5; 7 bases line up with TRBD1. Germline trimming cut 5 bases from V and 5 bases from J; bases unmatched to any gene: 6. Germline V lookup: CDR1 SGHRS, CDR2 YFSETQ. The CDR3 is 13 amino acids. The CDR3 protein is CASSTGDRETQYF. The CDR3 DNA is TGCGCCAGCAGTACAGGGGACCGGGAGACCCAGTACTTC.

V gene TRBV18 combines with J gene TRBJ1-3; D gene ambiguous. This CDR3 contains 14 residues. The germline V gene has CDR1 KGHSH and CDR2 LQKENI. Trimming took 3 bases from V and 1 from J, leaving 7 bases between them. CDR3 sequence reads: CASSPGGSGNTIYF. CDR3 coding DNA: TGTGCCAGCTCACCGGGAGGATCTGGAAACACCATATATTTT.

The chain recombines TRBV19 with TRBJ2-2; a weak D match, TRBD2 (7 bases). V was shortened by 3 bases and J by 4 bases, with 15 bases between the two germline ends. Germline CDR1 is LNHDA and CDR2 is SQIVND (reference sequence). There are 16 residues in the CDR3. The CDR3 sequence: CASSIPRGGPTGELFF. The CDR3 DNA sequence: TGTGCCAGTAGTATTCCGCGCGGGGGCCCCACCGGGGAGCTGTTTTTT.

As DNA, the CDR3 is TGTGCCAGCAGTAACCCCGGGACAGAGCAGTTCTTC. The encoded protein is CASSNPGTEQFF. The J gene is TRBJ2-1, the V gene TRBV2; maybe TRBD1 (6 bases). In germline, CDR1 is SNHLY, CDR2 FYNNEI. V was cut by 5 bases and J by 10 bases, with 12 bases left in between. CDR3 length equals 12 residues.

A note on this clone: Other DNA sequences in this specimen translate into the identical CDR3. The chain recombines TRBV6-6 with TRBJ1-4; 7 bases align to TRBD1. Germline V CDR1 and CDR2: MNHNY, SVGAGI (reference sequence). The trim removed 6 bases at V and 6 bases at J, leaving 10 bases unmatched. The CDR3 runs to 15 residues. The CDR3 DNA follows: TGTGCCAGCAGCTATTCTCCAGGGGGGGATGAAAAACTGTTTTTT. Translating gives CASSYSPGGDEKLFF.

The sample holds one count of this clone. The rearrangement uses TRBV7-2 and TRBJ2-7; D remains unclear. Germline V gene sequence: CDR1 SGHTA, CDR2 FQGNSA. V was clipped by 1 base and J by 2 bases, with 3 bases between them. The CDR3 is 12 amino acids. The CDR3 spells CASSLVTYEQYF. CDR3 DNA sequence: TGTGCCAGCAGCTTAGTAACCTACGAGCAGTACTTC.

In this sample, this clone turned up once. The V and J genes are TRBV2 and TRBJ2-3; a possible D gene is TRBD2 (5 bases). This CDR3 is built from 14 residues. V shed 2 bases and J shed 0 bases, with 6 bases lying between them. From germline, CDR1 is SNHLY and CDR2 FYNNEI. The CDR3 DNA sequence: TGTGCCAGCAGTGAAAAGCGGAGCACAGATACGCAGTATTTT. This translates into CASSEKRSTDTQYF.

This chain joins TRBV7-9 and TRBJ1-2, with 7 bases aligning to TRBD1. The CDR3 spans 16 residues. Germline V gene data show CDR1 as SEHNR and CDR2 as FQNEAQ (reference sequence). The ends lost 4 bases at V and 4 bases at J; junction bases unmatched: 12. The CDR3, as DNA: TGTGCCAGCAGCTCCCCCGGGACAGATACCTTCTATGGCTACACCTTC. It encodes CASSSPGTDTFYGYTF.

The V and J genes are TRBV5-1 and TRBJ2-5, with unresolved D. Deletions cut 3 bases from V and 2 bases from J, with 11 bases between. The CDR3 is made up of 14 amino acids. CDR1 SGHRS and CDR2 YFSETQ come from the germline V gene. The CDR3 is CASSWPGRQETQYF. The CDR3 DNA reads TGCGCCAGCAGCTGGCCCGGGCGACAAGAGACCCAGTACTTC.

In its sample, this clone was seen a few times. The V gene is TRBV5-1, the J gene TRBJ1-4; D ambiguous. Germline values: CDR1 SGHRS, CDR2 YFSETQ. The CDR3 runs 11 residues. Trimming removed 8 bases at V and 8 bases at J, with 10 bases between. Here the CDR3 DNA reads TGCGCCAGTCATGCGGGAGAAAAACTGTTTTTT. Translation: CASHAGEKLFF.

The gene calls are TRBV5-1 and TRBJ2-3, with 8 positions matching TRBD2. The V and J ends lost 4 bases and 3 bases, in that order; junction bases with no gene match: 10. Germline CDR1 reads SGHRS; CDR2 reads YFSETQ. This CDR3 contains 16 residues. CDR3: CASSTISGARTDTQYF. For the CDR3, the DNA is TGCGCCAGCAGCACCATTAGCGGGGCCAGAACAGATACGCAGTATTTT.

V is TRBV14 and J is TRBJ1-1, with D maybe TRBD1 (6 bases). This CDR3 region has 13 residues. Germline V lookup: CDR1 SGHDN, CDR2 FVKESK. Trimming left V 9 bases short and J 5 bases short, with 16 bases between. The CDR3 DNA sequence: TGTGCCAGTTCGGGGCGGAGGGGGACTGAAGCTTTCTTT. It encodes CASSGRRGTEAFF.

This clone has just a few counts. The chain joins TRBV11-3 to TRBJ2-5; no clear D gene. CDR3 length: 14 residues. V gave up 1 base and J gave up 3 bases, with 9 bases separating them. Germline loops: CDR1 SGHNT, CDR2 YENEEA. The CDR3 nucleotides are TGTGCCAGCAGCTTAGGCTTGGGAAAAGAGACCCAGTACTTC. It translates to CASSLGLGKETQYF.

The CDR3 sequence is CASSFGQGDQPQHF. The CDR3 DNA reads as TGTGCCAGCAGCTTTGGACAGGGTGATCAGCCCCAGCATTTT. The chain links TRBV7-6 to TRBJ1-5; 8 bases align to TRBD1. The CDR3 extends over 14 amino acids. In germline, CDR1 is SGHVS, CDR2 FNYEAQ. V trimming: 3 bases; J trimming: 5 bases; junction bases outside the gene matches: 3.

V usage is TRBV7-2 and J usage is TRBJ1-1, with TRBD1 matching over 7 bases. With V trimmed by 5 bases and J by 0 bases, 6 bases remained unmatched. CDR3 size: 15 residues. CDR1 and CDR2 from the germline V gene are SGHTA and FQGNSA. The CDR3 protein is CASSVQTGMNTEAFF. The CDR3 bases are TGTGCCAGCAGCGTTCAGACAGGGATGAACACTGAAGCTTTCTTT.

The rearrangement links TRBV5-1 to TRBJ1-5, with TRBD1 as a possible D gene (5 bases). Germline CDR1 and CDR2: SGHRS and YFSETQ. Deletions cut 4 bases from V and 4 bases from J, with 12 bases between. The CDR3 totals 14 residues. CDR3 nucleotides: TGCGCCAGCAGCCCCGTCGGGGGGAATCAGCCCCAGCATTTT. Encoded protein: CASSPVGGNQPQHF.

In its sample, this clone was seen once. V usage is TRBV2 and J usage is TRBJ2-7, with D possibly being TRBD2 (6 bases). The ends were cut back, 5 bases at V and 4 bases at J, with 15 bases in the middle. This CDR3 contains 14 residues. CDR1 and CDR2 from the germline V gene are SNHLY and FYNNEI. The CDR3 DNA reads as TGTGCCAGCAGTAGATCCGGGACTTTTTACGAGCAGTACTTC. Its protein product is CASSRSGTFYEQYF.

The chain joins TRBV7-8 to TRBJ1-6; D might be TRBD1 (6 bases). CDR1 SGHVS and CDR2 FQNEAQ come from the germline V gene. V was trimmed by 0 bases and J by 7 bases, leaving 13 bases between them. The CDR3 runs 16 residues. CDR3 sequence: CASSLAIGGGNSPLHF. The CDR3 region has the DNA TGTGCCAGCAGCTTAGCGATAGGGGGGGGCAATTCACCCCTCCACTTT.

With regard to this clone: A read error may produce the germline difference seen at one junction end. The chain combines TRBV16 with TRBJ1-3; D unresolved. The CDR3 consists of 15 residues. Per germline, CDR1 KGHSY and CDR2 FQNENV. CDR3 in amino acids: CASSQSTASGSTIYF. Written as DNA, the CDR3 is TGTGCCAGCAGCCAATCTACAGCCTCAGGAAGCACCATATATTTT.